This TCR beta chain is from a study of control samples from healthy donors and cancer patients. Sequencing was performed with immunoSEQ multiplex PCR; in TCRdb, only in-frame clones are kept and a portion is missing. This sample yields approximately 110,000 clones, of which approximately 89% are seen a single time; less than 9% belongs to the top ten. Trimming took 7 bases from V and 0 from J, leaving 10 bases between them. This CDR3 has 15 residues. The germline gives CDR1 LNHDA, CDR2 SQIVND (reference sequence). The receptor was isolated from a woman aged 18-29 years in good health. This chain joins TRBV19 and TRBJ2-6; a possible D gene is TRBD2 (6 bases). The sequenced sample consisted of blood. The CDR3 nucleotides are TGTGCCAGTACCGACGGGAGCTCTGGGGCCAACGTCCTGACTTTC. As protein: CASTDGSSGANVLTF. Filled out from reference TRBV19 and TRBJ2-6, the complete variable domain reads DGGITQSPKYLFRKEGQNVTLSCEQNLNHDAMYWYRQDPGQGLRLIYYSQIVNDFQKGDIAEGYSVSREKKESFPLTVTSAQKNPTAFYLCASTDGSSGANVLTFGAGSRLTVL.